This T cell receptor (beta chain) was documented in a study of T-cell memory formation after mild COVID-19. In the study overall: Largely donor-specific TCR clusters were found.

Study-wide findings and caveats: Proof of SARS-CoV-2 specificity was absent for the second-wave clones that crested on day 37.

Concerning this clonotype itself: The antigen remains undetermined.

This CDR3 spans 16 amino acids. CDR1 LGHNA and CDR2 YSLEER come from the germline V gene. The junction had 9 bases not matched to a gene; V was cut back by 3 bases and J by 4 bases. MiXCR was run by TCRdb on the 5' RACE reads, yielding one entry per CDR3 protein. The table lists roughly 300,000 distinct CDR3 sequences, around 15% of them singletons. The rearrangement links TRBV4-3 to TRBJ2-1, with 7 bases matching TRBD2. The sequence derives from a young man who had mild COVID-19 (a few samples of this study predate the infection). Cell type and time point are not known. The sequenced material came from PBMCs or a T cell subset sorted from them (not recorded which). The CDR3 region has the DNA TGCGCCAGCAGCCAGAATGGGGGGGAGGTTTACAATGAGCAGTTCTTC. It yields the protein CASSQNGGEVYNEQFF.